These 6 T cell receptor beta chains originate from one sample sequenced in a study of blood T cell repertoires in COVID-19. Using immunoSEQ multiplex PCR, the repertoire was profiled, and TCRdb retains in-frame clones only, with some absent. Of 100,000 to 120,000 clones listed, 65% to 80% were seen once; the top ten hold 6.5% to 8.5%. What was sequenced was peripheral blood. Source of these receptors: a woman in her fifties or sixties with acute or convalescent COVID-19.

This chain links TRBV5-8 with TRBJ2-6, with D possibly TRBD1 on 5 matching bases. Germline assignment: CDR1 SGHTS and CDR2 YDEGEE. Between the trimmed V and J ends, which lost 4 bases and 0 bases, there was a span of 14 bases. The CDR3 contains 17 residues. The CDR3 loop is CASSNKDGHSGANVLTF. The CDR3 DNA is TGTGCCAGCAGCAATAAGGACGGACACTCTGGGGCCAACGTCCTGACTTTC.

V usage is TRBV5-1 and J usage is TRBJ2-7; 7 nucleotides agree with TRBD1. The CDR3 is 14 amino acids. Unmatched junction bases numbered 5, after V lost 0 bases and J lost 5 bases. Germline V gives CDR1 SGHRS, CDR2 YFSETQ. The DNA of the CDR3 is TGCGCCAGCAGCTTGGAACCGGACAGGAACGAGCAGTACTTC. It specifies CASSLEPDRNEQYF.

The chain is built from TRBV12-3 or TRBV12-4 and TRBJ1-1; perhaps TRBD1 as D (5 bases). The CDR3 spans 12 residues. Trimming pared 3 bases from V and 7 bases from J, leaving 9 bases between. The CDR3 nucleotides are TGTGCCAGCAGTTTCCCAGGGATTGAAGCTTTCTTT. This translates into CASSFPGIEAFF.

The chain is built from TRBV19 and TRBJ2-3, with 7 bases that match TRBD1. The CDR3 has 13 amino acids. Losses at the gene ends were 5 bases for V and 1 base for J; bases not matched to a gene: 0. Germline V gene sequence: CDR1 LNHDA, CDR2 SQIVND (reference sequence). The chain's CDR3 is CASSGTGTDTQYF. CDR3 bases: TGTGCCAGTAGTGGGACAGGCACAGATACGCAGTATTTT.

The rearrangement links TRBV9 to TRBJ1-4, with TRBD1 identical over 7 bases. This CDR3 is built from 14 residues. The germline gives CDR1 SGDLS, CDR2 YYNGEE. V trimming: 4 bases; J trimming: 7 bases; junction bases outside the gene matches: 7. The CDR3 region has the DNA TGTGCCAGCAGCCCCCGACAGGGCGGTGAAAAACTGTTTTTT. This encodes CASSPRQGGEKLFF.

V and J are TRBV4-2 and TRBJ2-7, with D possibly being TRBD2 (6 bases). The V gene lost 4 bases and the J gene lost 1 base, with 14 bases spanning the gap. Germline-derived CDR1 and CDR2 are LGHNA and YNFKEQ. The CDR3 is made up of 15 amino acids. The CDR3 nucleotides read TGTGCCAGCAGCCCTGGCGGGGCAGAGTCCTACGAGCAGTACTTC. Translated, it gives CASSPGGAESYEQYF.